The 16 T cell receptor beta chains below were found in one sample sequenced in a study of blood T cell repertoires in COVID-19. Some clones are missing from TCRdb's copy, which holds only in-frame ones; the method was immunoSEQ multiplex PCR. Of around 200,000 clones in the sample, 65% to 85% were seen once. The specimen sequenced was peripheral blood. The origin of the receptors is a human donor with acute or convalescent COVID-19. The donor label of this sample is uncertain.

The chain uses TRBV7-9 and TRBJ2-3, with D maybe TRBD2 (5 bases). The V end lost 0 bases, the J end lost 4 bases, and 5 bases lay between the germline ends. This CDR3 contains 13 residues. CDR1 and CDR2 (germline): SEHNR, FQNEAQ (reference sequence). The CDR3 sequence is CASSLAGADTQYF. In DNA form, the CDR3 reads TGTGCCAGCAGCTTAGCGGGAGCAGATACGCAGTATTTT.

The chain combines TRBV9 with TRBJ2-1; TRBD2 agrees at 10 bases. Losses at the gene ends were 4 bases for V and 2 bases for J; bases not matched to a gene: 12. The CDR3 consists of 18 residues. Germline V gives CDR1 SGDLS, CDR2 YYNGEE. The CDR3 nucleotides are TGTGCCAGCAGCATCGATCCTAAAGCGGGAGGGACCTACAATGAGCAGTTCTTC. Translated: CASSIDPKAGGTYNEQFF. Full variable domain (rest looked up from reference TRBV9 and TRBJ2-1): DSGVTQTPKHLITATGQRVTLRCSPRSGDLSVYWYQQSLDQGLQFLIQYYNGEERAKGNILERFSAQQFPDLHSELNLSSLELGDSALYFCASSIDPKAGGTYNEQFFGPGTRLTVL.

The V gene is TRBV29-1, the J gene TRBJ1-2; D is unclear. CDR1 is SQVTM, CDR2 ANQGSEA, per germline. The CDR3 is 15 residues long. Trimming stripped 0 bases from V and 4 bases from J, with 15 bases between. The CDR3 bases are TGCAGCGTTGAAGAGGATGGAGGGTGGGGCTATGGCTACACCTTC. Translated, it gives CSVEEDGGWGYGYTF.

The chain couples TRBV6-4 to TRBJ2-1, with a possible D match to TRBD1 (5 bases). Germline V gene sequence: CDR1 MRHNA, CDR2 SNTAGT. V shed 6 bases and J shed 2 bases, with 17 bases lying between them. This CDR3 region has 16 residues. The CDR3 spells CASSSLAGPPYNEQFF. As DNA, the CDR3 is TGTGCCAGCAGCTCACTGGCAGGGCCCCCCTACAATGAGCAGTTCTTC.

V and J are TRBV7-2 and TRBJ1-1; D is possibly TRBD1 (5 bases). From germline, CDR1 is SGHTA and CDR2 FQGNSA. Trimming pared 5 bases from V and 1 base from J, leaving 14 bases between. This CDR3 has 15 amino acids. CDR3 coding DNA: TGTGCCAGCAGCCGTCCGACAGTAACGAACACTGAAGCTTTCTTT. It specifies CASSRPTVTNTEAFF.

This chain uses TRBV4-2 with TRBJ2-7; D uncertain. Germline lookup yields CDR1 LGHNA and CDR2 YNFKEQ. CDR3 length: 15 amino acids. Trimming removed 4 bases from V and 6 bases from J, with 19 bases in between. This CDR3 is CASSRPLTESSEQYF. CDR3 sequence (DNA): TGTGCCAGCAGCCGCCCCTTGACTGAATCGAGCGAGCAGTACTTC.

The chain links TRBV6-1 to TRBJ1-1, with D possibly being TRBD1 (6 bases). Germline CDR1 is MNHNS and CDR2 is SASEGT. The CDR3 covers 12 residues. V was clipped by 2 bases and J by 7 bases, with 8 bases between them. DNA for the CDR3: TGTGCCAGCAGTGAACAGGGGATTGAAGCTTTCTTT. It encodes CASSEQGIEAFF.

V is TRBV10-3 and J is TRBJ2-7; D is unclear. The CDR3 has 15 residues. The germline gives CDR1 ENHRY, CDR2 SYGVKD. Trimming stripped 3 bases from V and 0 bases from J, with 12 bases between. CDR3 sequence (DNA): TGTGCCATCAGTGAAAAGCGCGAGAGCTCCTACGAGCAGTACTTC. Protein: CAISEKRESSYEQYF.

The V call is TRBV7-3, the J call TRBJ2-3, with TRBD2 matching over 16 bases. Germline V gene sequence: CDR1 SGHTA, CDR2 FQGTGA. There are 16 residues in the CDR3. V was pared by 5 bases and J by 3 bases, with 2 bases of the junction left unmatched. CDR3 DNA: TGTGCCAGCAGCGCGGGACTAGCGGGGGGGACAGATACGCAGTATTTT. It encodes CASSAGLAGGTDTQYF.

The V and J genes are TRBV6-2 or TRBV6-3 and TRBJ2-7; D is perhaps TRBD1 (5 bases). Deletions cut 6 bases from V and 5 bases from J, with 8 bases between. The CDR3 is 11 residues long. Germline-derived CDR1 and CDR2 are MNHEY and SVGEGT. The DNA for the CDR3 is TGTGCCAGCAGCCGCAGGGACGAGCAGTACTTC. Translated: CASSRRDEQYF.

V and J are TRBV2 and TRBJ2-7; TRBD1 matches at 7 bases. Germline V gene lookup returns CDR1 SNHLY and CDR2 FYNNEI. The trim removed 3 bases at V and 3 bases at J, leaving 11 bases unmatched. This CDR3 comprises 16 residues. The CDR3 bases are TGTGCCAGCAGTGATTTTTTGGGCAGGGGGTTCTACGAGCAGTACTTC. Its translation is CASSDFLGRGFYEQYF.

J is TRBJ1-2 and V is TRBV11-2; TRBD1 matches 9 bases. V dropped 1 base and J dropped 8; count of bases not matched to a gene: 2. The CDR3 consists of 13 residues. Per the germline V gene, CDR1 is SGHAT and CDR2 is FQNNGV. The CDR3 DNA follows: TGTGCCAGCAGCTTAGGACAGGGGGGAGGCTACACCTTC. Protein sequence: CASSLGQGGGYTF.

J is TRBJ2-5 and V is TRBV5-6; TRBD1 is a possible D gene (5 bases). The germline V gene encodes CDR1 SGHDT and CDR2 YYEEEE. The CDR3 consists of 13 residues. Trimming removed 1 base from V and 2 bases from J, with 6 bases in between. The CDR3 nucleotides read TGTGCCAGCAGCTTGAGGGGTCAAGAGACCCAGTACTTC. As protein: CASSLRGQETQYF.

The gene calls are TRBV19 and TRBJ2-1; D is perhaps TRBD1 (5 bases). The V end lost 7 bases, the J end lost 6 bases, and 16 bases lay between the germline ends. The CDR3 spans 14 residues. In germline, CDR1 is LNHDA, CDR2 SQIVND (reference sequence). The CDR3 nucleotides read TGTGCCAGTAAGGACACAGATCGCCGCAATGAGCAGTTCTTC. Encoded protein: CASKDTDRRNEQFF.

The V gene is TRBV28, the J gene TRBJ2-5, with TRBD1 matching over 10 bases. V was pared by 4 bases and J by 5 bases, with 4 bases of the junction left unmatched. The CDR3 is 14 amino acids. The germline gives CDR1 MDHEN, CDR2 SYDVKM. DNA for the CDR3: TGTGCCAGCAGTTCGGGGACAGGGGCGGAGACCCAGTACTTC. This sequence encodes CASSSGTGAETQYF.

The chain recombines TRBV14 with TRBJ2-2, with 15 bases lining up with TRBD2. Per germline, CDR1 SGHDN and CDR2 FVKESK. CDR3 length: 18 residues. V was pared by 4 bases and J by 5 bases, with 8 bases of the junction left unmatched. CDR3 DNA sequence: TGTGCCAGCAGCCCGGGACTAGCGGGAGGCCGGGTTACCGGGGAGCTGTTTTTT. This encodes CASSPGLAGGRVTGELFF.